This T cell receptor (beta chain) was sequenced for a study of blood T cell repertoires in COVID-19. Study-wide background: Samples of COVID-19 (acute and convalescent) were obtained from the United States, Italy and Spain. The cDNA or gDNA used as material had been derived from T cells, B-cell-depleted T cells, or PBMCs.

CDR1 and CDR2 (germline): SGHDT, YYEEEE. V was pared by 4 bases and J by 3 bases, with 23 bases between. The CDR3 covers 18 residues. Original analysis: Estimates of nucleated cell counts were drawn from the amplification of reference gene primers. Method: immunoSEQ multiplex PCR; TCRdb's copy keeps in-frame clones and lacks some. V and J calls and clone size are as listed in that table; D and trimming were resolved from the DNA. The sample has more than 90,000 clones, around four fifths seen once. The chain joins TRBV5-6 to TRBJ1-5; no definite D call. This clonotype was obtained from a man in his sixties or seventies with acute or convalescent COVID-19. The material sequenced was peripheral blood. In DNA form, the CDR3 reads TGTGCCAGCAGCCTTGGATCCGGTGCCGGGAGCCTCAATCAGCCCCAGCATTTT. It encodes CASSLGSGAGSLNQPQHF.